The clone carrying this T cell receptor beta chain was seen more than once but under ten times. Antigen specificity is unknown. The CDR3 totals 16 residues. The V end lost 1 base, the J end lost 5 bases, and 14 bases lay between the germline ends. Looked up from germline, CDR1 is LGHNA and CDR2 is YSLEER. These data come from a study of T cells after yellow fever vaccination. General study points: FACS-sorted repertoires could harbor abundant contaminating bulk-population clonotypes. The secondary T-cell response peaked on day 5, not day 15, but was weaker.

Template switching by 5'RACE produced TCR cDNA, adding a universal primer site and UMIs. MiXCR, applied by TCRdb to the 5' RACE reads, yields one record per CDR3 protein. Of about 260,000 distinct CDR3 sequences in the sample, 10% to 15% were seen once. The chain is built from TRBV4-3 and TRBJ2-2, with D perhaps TRBD2 (6 bases). The sequencing here drew on CD4+ T cells sorted from PBMCs, taken 45 days after the yellow fever booster vaccination. The sequence came from a man aged 30 to 45 who received the YFV17D yellow fever vaccine. DNA of the CDR3: TGCGCCAGCAGCCAAGCTTGGAACAGCGGGACCGGGGAGCTGTTTTTT. Amino acid sequence: CASSQAWNSGTGELFF.